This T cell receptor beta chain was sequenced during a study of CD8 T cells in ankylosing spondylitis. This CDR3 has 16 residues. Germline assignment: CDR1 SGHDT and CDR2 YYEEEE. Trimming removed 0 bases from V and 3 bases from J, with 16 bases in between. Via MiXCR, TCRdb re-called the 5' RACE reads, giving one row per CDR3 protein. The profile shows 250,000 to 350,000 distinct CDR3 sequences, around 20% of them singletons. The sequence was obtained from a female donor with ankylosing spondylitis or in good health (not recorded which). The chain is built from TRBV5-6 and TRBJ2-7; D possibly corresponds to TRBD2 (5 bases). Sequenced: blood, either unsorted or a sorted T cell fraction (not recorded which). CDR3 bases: TGTGCCAGCAGCTTGGGGTCTAGCACTGGAATCTACGAGCAGTACTTC. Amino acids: CASSLGSSTGIYEQYF.